The present T cell receptor (beta chain) was sequenced within a study of cytomegalovirus exposure and HLA in healthy donors. Whole-study results and caveats: High specificity and sensitivity for cytomegalovirus status were reported for the classifier. Most CMV-associated TCR beta chains were later found to appear HLA-restricted. The authors later linked a missense DCLRE1C variant to TCR beta V- and J-gene trimming.

Between the trimmed V and J ends, which lost 2 bases and 7 bases, there was a span of 15 bases. The CDR3 length is 15 residues. Germline CDR1 is SGHTA and CDR2 is FQGTGA. About this clone itself: Its target is unknown.

The PCR had 60 Vbeta and 13 Jbeta primers. Repertoires were generated with immunoSEQ multiplex PCR, while TCRdb's copy carries only in-frame clones and drops some. The sample gives some 90,000 clones, roughly four fifths of which show up once; about 4% is in the top ten. The chain couples TRBV7-3 to TRBJ2-1, with D possibly TRBD2 on 5 matching bases. The specimen sequenced was PBMCs. The receptor was isolated from a middle-aged man in good health and CMV-seronegative. The CDR3 DNA sequence: TGTGCCAGCAGCTTATTTAGCGCGCCGGGTAATGAGCAGTTCTTC. As protein: CASSLFSAPGNEQFF. Together with reference TRBV7-3 and TRBJ2-1, the CDR3 gives the full variable domain: GAGVSQTPSNKVTEKGKYVELRCDPISGHTALYWYRQSLGQGPEFLIYFQGTGAADDSGLPNDRFFAVRPEGSVSTLKIQRTERGDSAVYLCASSLFSAPGNEQFFGPGTRLTVL.